This T cell receptor (beta chain) was captured by sequencing in a study of PD-1 blockade in mismatch repair-deficient tumors. Study background: Patients had approximately 13 mismatch repair-deficient cancer types and were previously treated and progressing.

Turning to this clone: Its target is unknown.

General observations from the study: Rapid post-treatment expansion, then contraction, generally preceding radiologic response, marked tumor-resident clones.

The method was immunoSEQ multiplex PCR; TCRdb's version includes in-frame clones alone and lacks a portion of them. The sample has roughly 79,000 clones, approximately 78% seen once. Trimming left V 0 bases short and J 8 bases short, with 14 bases between. CDR1 is SEHNR, CDR2 FQNEAQ, per germline (reference sequence). This CDR3 is 15 amino acids long. All patients were mismatch repair deficient, assessed by either PCR or immunohistochemistry. This receptor was obtained from an adult with mismatch repair-deficient cancer. This specimen was peripheral blood, taken 44 weeks after starting pembrolizumab. This sequence joins TRBV7-9 and TRBJ2-1; D is unclear. The CDR3 nucleotides are TGTGCCAGCAGCTTAGCCGGGTTAGGCTCCCATGAGCAGTTCTTC. This gives the protein CASSLAGLGSHEQFF.